This T cell receptor (beta chain) was identified during a study of cytomegalovirus exposure and HLA in healthy donors. Study-wide points: Roughly even sequencing depth across donors was the assumption behind the presence/absence analyses. The majority of CMV-associated TCR beta chains were reported as apparently HLA-restricted in a later analysis. Clonal expansion was found to be greater in HLA-associated TCR beta chains than in equally common others in a later analysis.

The germline CDR1 and CDR2 sequences are MNHEY and SVGAGI. V lost 7 bases and J 8 bases, leaving 17 bases between the germline ends. The CDR3 sequence is 13 residues long. In regard to this clone: What it binds is unknown.

Primers for the PCR totalled 60 Vbeta and 13 Jbeta. In the authors' methods: An analysis that came later counted roughly 80 million unique TCR beta chains, around 12 million shared. Measured with immunoSEQ multiplex PCR; TCRdb has only the in-frame clones, and not every one. V and J calls and clone size are copied from that table; D and trimming were computed from the DNA. The table shows approximately 260,000 clones, with about nine tenths occurring only once. The clonotype was recovered from a girl aged 2 to 9 in good health and CMV-seronegative. The J gene is TRBJ1-2, the V gene TRBV6-5; TRBD1 is a possible D gene (5 bases). Material: PBMCs. The CDR3 nucleotides are TGTGCCAGCACCTCGCAGCGGGGGATAGGCTACACCTTC. Translated: CASTSQRGIGYTF.